These 24 T cell receptor beta chains were all obtained from the same sample, sequenced in a study. Cells sorted as Tregs were CD4+, CD25+ and CD127-/low. TCRdb processed the 5' RACE reads anew with MiXCR; each CDR3 protein has one entry. The table lists approximately 60,000 distinct CDR3 sequences, 26% of them singletons. Sequencing was carried out using tumor-infiltrating Tregs sorted from the breast tumor. The receptors stem from a female donor with breast cancer.

The chain is built from TRBV28 and TRBJ2-7, with 8 bases lining up with TRBD1. This CDR3 spans 15 amino acids. Unmatched junction bases numbered 10, after V lost 6 bases and J lost 3 bases. CDR1 and CDR2 from the germline V gene are MDHEN and SYDVKM. This CDR3 is CASSSLQGAFYEQYF. In DNA, the CDR3 is TGTGCCAGCAGCTCGCTCCAGGGGGCGTTCTACGAGCAGTACTTC.

The V gene is TRBV5-1, the J gene TRBJ2-1; 12 nucleotides match TRBD2. The CDR3 contains 16 residues. Germline lookup yields CDR1 SGHRS and CDR2 YFSETQ. The ends lost 3 bases at V and 5 bases at J; junction bases unmatched: 6. Here the CDR3 reads CASSWVLAGGDNEQFF. The CDR3 nucleotides read TGCGCCAGCAGCTGGGTACTAGCGGGAGGAGACAATGAGCAGTTCTTC.

This clonotype appeared many times. This chain joins TRBV4-1 and TRBJ2-3, with 13 nucleotides matching TRBD2. This CDR3 comprises 20 residues. The germline V gene has CDR1 MGHRA and CDR2 YSYEKL. V shed 2 bases and J 0 bases; nucleotides not matched to a gene: 11. The CDR3 sequence: CASSQPGLAGAGSSTDTQYF. The CDR3, as DNA: TGCGCCAGCAGCCAACCAGGACTAGCGGGGGCCGGTAGTAGCACAGATACGCAGTATTTT.

In this sample, this clonotype turned up a few times. V and J are TRBV2 and TRBJ1-6; 8 bases map to TRBD1. The length of the CDR3 is 14 residues. J was trimmed by 7 bases and V by 8 bases; bases with no gene match: 7. CDR1 is SNHLY and CDR2 is FYNNEI in the germline V gene. The CDR3 coding sequence is TGTGCCAGCGGGACAGGCCTGGGGAATTCACCCCTCCACTTT. This gives the protein CASGTGLGNSPLHF.

J is TRBJ1-6 and V is TRBV25-1; no definite D call. Germline V lookup: CDR1 MGHDK, CDR2 SYGVNS. The germline V and J ends were trimmed by 7 bases and 8 bases, with 12 bases remaining between them. This CDR3 is built from 13 residues. CDR3 nucleotide sequence: TGTGCCAGCATGGGGAGGAGGGATTCACCCCTCCACTTT. This translates into CASMGRRDSPLHF.

This clonotype was seen more than once but under ten times. This chain uses TRBV2 with TRBJ2-6; 7 bases fit TRBD2. This CDR3 is built from 18 residues. Germline lookup yields CDR1 SNHLY and CDR2 FYNNEI. With 6 bases clipped from V and 2 bases from J, the junction kept 13 bases outside the gene matches. The CDR3 region is CASSPLAGRAAGANVLTF. The DNA of the CDR3 is TGTGCCAGCAGCCCTTTAGCGGGTCGGGCGGCTGGGGCCAACGTCCTGACTTTC.

This rearrangement joins TRBV5-6 to TRBJ2-3; 10 bases match TRBD2. Trimming removed 0 bases from V and 0 bases from J; junction bases left unmatched: 4. The germline V gene encodes CDR1 SGHDT and CDR2 YYEEEE. This CDR3 contains 17 residues. The CDR3 protein is CASSLGTSGTSTDTQYF. The CDR3 DNA follows: TGTGCCAGCAGCTTGGGGACTAGCGGAACTAGCACAGATACGCAGTATTTT.

V gene TRBV5-1 combines with J gene TRBJ2-2; the D is unclear. Germline loops: CDR1 SGHRS, CDR2 YFSETQ. The CDR3 runs 12 residues. The V gene lost 3 bases and the J gene lost 5 bases, with 5 bases spanning the gap. The CDR3 spells CASSWRTGELFF. CDR3 DNA: TGCGCCAGCAGCTGGCGGACCGGGGAGCTGTTTTTT.

The chain carries TRBV7-2 and TRBJ2-7, with 11 nucleotides matching TRBD2. Germline assignment: CDR1 SGHTA and CDR2 FQGNSA. The J segment lost 2 bases and the V segment lost 5 bases, leaving 2 bases of the junction unmatched. The CDR3 runs 14 residues. The CDR3: CTSSKLAGAYEQYF. CDR3 in DNA: TGTACCAGCAGCAAACTAGCGGGAGCCTACGAGCAGTACTTC.

The rearrangement links TRBV29-1 to TRBJ2-1; D perhaps matches TRBD1 (5 bases). Germline V gene sequence: CDR1 SQVTM, CDR2 ANQGSEA. There are 14 residues in the CDR3. The V gene lost 4 bases and the J gene lost 0 bases, with 10 bases spanning the gap. CDR3 bases: TGCAGCGTTGTAAGGGGTAACTCCTACAATGAGCAGTTCTTC. It is translated as CSVVRGNSYNEQFF.

Comments on this clonotype: At one of its ends the junction is not consistent with the germline gene, which may arise from a read error. This chain uses TRBV2 with TRBJ2-2; D might be TRBD1 or TRBD2, each matching 5 bases. This CDR3 is 16 amino acids long. The germline gives CDR1 SNHLY, CDR2 FYNNEI. CDR3 nucleotide sequence: TGTACCAGCAGCGACCCGGGACCCCTGGGAACCGGGGAGCTGTTTTTT. Encoded protein: CTSSDPGPLGTGELFF.

As regards this clonotype: Mismatch with germline at one junction end may stem from a read error. The J gene is TRBJ1-1, the V gene TRBV5-4, with TRBD1 matching 8 bases. Looked up from germline, CDR1 is SGHNT and CDR2 is YYREEE (reference sequence). The CDR3 runs 13 residues. The chain's CDR3 is CVSGDRSDTEAFF. CDR3 bases: TGTGTCAGCGGGGACAGGTCGGACACTGAAGCTTTCTTT.

The rearrangement joins TRBV6-1 to TRBJ1-2; D unclear. The CDR3 totals 13 residues. Per germline, CDR1 MNHNS and CDR2 SASEGT. The V and J ends lost 2 bases and 5 bases respectively, with 9 bases between them. CDR3 in DNA: TGTGCCAGCAGTGAACAGGACTTTTATGGCTACACCTTC. This encodes CASSEQDFYGYTF.

With regard to this clonotype: Given the absence of the conserved phenylalanine or tryptophan at the CDR3 end, a read error is likely. V and J are TRBV6-1 and TRBJ2-7; D gene ambiguous. Trimming took off 6 bases at V and 0 bases at J, with 12 bases between the two ends. This CDR3 has 14 amino acids. Germline CDR1 reads MNHNS; CDR2 reads SASEGT. In nucleotides, the CDR3 is TGTGCCAGCAGCAGGCCTCCGAGCTCCTACGAGCAGTACCTC. It is translated as CASSRPPSSYEQYL.

This clonotype was detected many times. The genes are TRBV5-1 and TRBJ2-5; D remains unclear. V was trimmed by 6 bases and J by 2 bases, leaving 8 bases between them. Germline V gene sequence: CDR1 SGHRS, CDR2 YFSETQ. This CDR3 has 12 amino acids. The CDR3 protein is CASTVGQETQYF. The CDR3 DNA is TGCGCCAGCACGGTGGGACAAGAGACCCAGTACTTC.

This clonotype has a count of ten or more. For the CDR3, the DNA is TGCGCCAGCAGCCAGGGGACAGCATCTAACTATGGCTACACCTTC. It encodes CASSQGTASNYGYTF. The chain recombines TRBV4-1 with TRBJ1-2; TRBD1 aligns across 7 bases. Per the germline V gene, CDR1 is MGHRA and CDR2 is YSYEKL. This CDR3 comprises 15 residues. V trimming: 3 bases; J trimming: 0 bases; junction bases outside the gene matches: 4.

Many counts were recorded for this clonotype. The rearrangement uses TRBV27 and TRBJ2-1; D unclear. The V gene lost 3 bases and the J gene lost 7 bases, with 7 bases spanning the gap. The CDR3 sequence is 12 residues long. Per the germline V gene, CDR1 is MNHEY and CDR2 is SMNVEV (reference sequence). DNA for the CDR3: TGTGCCAGCAGTTTCTTGGGGAATGAGCAGTTCTTC. Its protein is CASSFLGNEQFF.

The chain couples TRBV28 to TRBJ2-7, with 10 nucleotides matching TRBD1. Germline V gene data show CDR1 as MDHEN and CDR2 as SYDVKM. V lost 6 bases to trimming and J lost 2 bases; unmatched junction nucleotides: 7. The CDR3 totals 15 residues. CDR3 sequence: CASSQGQGITYEQYF. The CDR3 coding sequence is TGTGCCAGCAGCCAGGGACAGGGGATAACCTACGAGCAGTACTTC.

The sample holds a few counts of this clonotype. This may stem from a read error, because a much larger clone lies one nucleotide away. The rearrangement uses TRBV25-1 and TRBJ2-3; perhaps TRBD2 as D (5 bases). This CDR3 is 14 amino acids long. Germline V CDR1 and CDR2: MGHDK, SYGVNS. The CDR3 nucleotides read TGTGCCAGCGGTGACCGGGCGGGTGCAGATACGCAGTATTTT. Encoded protein: CASGDRAGADTQYF.

In this sample, this clonotype turned up a few times. The chain is built from TRBV3-1 and TRBJ1-1, with D unresolved. Germline CDR1 LGHDT, CDR2 YNNKEL (reference sequence). Trimming removed 3 bases at V and 1 base at J, with 9 bases between. This CDR3 is built from 14 residues. CDR3: CASSQSDQNTEAFF. CDR3 in DNA: TGTGCCAGCAGCCAGAGCGACCAGAACACTGAAGCTTTCTTT.

The sample holds many counts of this clonotype. The V call is TRBV4-1, the J call TRBJ2-6; D ambiguous. Trimming cost V 0 bases and J 0 bases, with 12 bases left between them. This CDR3 has 18 residues. CDR1 MGHRA and CDR2 YSYEKL come from the germline V gene. Here the CDR3 DNA reads TGCGCCAGCAGCCAAGATCTACAGTCTATCTCTGGGGCCAACGTCCTGACTTTC. Its translation: CASSQDLQSISGANVLTF.

The sample holds a few counts of this clonotype. The J gene is TRBJ2-3, the V gene TRBV15; D not resolved. This CDR3 is 14 amino acids long. Trimming took off 4 bases at V and 4 bases at J, with 12 bases between the two ends. Per the germline V gene, CDR1 is LNHNV and CDR2 is YYDKDF (reference sequence). In nucleotides, the CDR3 is TGTGCCACCAGCAACGGTTTGGTCTCAGATACGCAGTATTTT. It codes for CATSNGLVSDTQYF.

A word on this clonotype: At one end, the junction sequence differs from germline, possibly due to a read error. The chain employs TRBV7-2 and TRBJ2-5; D is undetermined. CDR3 size: 11 residues. The germline V gene has CDR1 SGHTA and CDR2 FQGNSA. The CDR3 DNA sequence: TGTGCCAACAGCTTATATGAGACCCAGTACTTC. Its translation: CANSLYETQYF.

Of note for this clonotype: This clone may be a read error of a much larger clone one base away. This chain joins TRBV12-3 or TRBV12-4 and TRBJ1-2; 7 bases agree with TRBD1. The CDR3 loop spans 15 amino acids. The CDR3 loop reads CAGSLRTGRGYGYTF. The CDR3 bases are TGTGCCGGCAGTCTTAGGACAGGTCGCGGCTATGGCTACACCTTC.